Described below is a single T cell receptor beta chain sequence and its context. This entry belongs to a study of cytotoxic CD8 clonotypes in ibrutinib-treated CLL. Study details: Among the patients, 10 to 11 presented as relapsed/refractory and around 16 as treatment-naive; around 18 showed unmutated IGHV.

V gave up 3 bases and J gave up 1 base, with 7 bases separating them. Germline V gives CDR1 SNHLY, CDR2 FYNNEI. The CDR3 totals 13 residues. Sequenced by immunoSEQ multiplex PCR; TCRdb stores in-frame clones only, minus some. In the table there are 25,000 to 30,000 clones, approximately 85% of which are singletons. This clonotype was sampled from a human donor with chronic lymphocytic leukemia. The starting material was PBMCs, obtained after 24 months of ibrutinib treatment. J is TRBJ2-7 and V is TRBV2; D gene uncertain. CDR3 sequence reads: CASSDRKSYEQYF. The CDR3 DNA reads as TGTGCCAGCAGTGACAGGAAGTCCTACGAGCAGTACTTC. Full variable domain (missing parts from reference TRBV2 and TRBJ2-7): EPEVTQTPSHQVTQMGQEVILRCVPISNHLYFYWYRQILGQKVEFLVSFYNNEISEKSEIFDDQFSVERPDGSNFTLKIRSTKLEDSAMYFCASSDRKSYEQYFGPGTRLTVT.